The TCR beta chain under discussion was sequenced for a study of regulatory T cells in long-lasting Graves disease (dated by TCRdb to the early 2020s). Looking at the study overall: Persistent Graves' disease was defined as persistently positive TSH receptor autoantibodies together with antithyroid drug treatment for over 5 years. The study was conducted in China and was registered as a clinical trial. Antithyroid drugs had been taken for about 10.3 years on average by persistent Graves' disease patients in the clinical cohort. TCR sequencing covered some 13 persistent and around 20 newly diagnosed Graves' disease patients, 33 samples in total. This study used TCR sequencing and RNA sequencing of peripheral blood to compare persistent Graves' disease patients against newly diagnosed Graves' disease patients.

There are 15 amino acids in the CDR3, from cysteine to phenylalanine inclusive. The retained sequence is limited to the CDR3, 45 bases, with the frame set at the first base. V is reduced by 4 bases and J by 2 bases, leaving a spacing of 14 bases between them. From the germline V gene, CDR1 is SQVTM and CDR2 is ANQGSEA. The time point label here, explained by the study, means: persistent/refractory GD, antithyroid drugs over 5 years with positive TRAb. For both TCR sequencing and RNA sequencing, RNA was extracted from PBMCs using TRIzol. The diagnosis of Graves' disease followed American Thyroid Association guidelines. Patients for the study were recruited at an endocrinology department in Xi'an, China. Each patient gave roughly 10 milliliters of peripheral blood, collected in an EDTA anticoagulant tube. Ficoll Paque Plus density gradient separation was used to isolate PBMCs, and no additional T cell sorting was done. An Agilent 2100 Bioanalyzer and agarose gel were used to check RNA quality, and a NanoDrop 2000 was used to measure RNA concentration.

Library creation used multiplex PCR. The instrument was an Illumina HiSeq 4000. TCR beta libraries were built with iRepertoire HTBI primers and Arm-PCR amplification of CDR3 regions. PCR products were gel purified before sequencing. The authors processed their data as follows. Gene usage analysis of CDR3 amino acid clonotypes used the approximately 62 TRBV and fewer than 15 TRBJ segments found across samples. COPE and FqMerger were used to merge the filtered high-quality paired reads into contigs. BLAST was used to align contigs to the IMGT TRBV, TRBD and TRBJ reference genes, and CDR3 was defined following IMGT. Any clonotype with a frequency above 0.1% was classified as a highly expanded clone. Shannon entropy served as the measure of repertoire diversity, while the Gini coefficient captured V-J evenness. Clonotypes shared by more than one individual were considered public. TCRdb trimmed public reads at Q25 via fastp, called clones via MiXCR and kept in-frame beta chains. Rows are combined by CDR3 protein, so each entry shows the most common genes and DNA. These V and J calls are TCRdb output, not the study's own analysis. The sample table shows fewer than 550,000 distinct CDR3 sequences, and roughly 21% are seen once. The ten largest clones represent approximately 6.4% of the sample.

The paper as a whole reports these results and caveats: Sequencing and analysis were limited to the TCR beta chain. More public clonotypes were shared among persistent patients (2,741) than among newly diagnosed patients (966). As a limitation, the authors acknowledged that the small sample size may reduce accuracy. Compared with newly diagnosed patients, patients with persistent Graves' disease had lower TCR Shannon entropy and fewer highly expanded clones, which suggests clonal expansion. Persistent disease showed preferential use of TRBV28, TRBJ1-2 and TRBJ2-5, whereas newly diagnosed disease favored TRBV20-1 and TRBJ2-1. Only peripheral blood was studied, because thyroid tissue, the primary lesion, was inaccessible.

A note on this clonotype: It lacks a known antigen. No qualities accompany the bases; no much larger clone lies one base away.

The clonotype comes from a female donor with Graves disease. This chain joins TRBV29-1 to TRBJ2-2; TRBD1 is perhaps the D gene, given 6 matching bases. The sequences come from peripheral blood mononuclear cells (PBMCs), collected when the disease was refractory, from a patient treated with antithyroid drugs. The CDR3 amino acid sequence is: CSVGLDSQNTGELFF. The nucleotide sequence is TGCAGCGTTGGTTTGGACAGTCAAAACACCGGGGAGCTGTTTTTT.